This TCR beta chain was identified in a study of response to subunit inactivated influenza vaccine. Via MiXCR, TCRdb re-called the RT-PCR reads, giving one row per CDR3 protein. The profile shows approximately 500,000 distinct CDR3 sequences, around 15% of them singletons. This material consisted of PBMCs from blood, taken roughly 12 days after vaccination. This sequence was found in a man aged 50 to 59 who received an inactivated influenza vaccine.

CDR3 sequence reads: CASTLGTSGSRQQFF. The CDR3 DNA follows: TGTGCCAGCACCCTCGGGACTAGCGGGAGTAGGCAGCAGTTCTTC. The chain is built from TRBV11-2 and TRBJ2-1, with 14 bases aligning to TRBD2. The ends lost 7 bases at V and 11 bases at J; junction bases unmatched: 10. This CDR3 has 15 amino acids. Germline V gives CDR1 SGHAT, CDR2 FQNNGV.